Listed below are T cell receptor beta chains from one sample, sequenced in a study of cytotoxic CD8 clonotypes in ibrutinib-treated CLL. The assay was immunoSEQ multiplex PCR, and TCRdb's table has in-frame clones only and misses some. The profile shows 60,000 to 70,000 clones, less than 60% of them singletons. The input for sequencing was PBMCs, taken after 12 months of ibrutinib treatment. The receptor set was obtained from a human donor with chronic lymphocytic leukemia. Both conserved end residues are part of each CDR3. Each record gives: J gene, V gene, clone size, D gene, CDR3 DNA, CDR3 protein. A D gene is named only where the DNA matches it firmly. Where a row states a size, it is once, few, many or the class of an expanded clone; other rows omit it.

TRBJ2-1	TRBV29-1	NA	NA	TGCAGCGCCACGACGGGGAGCTCGGCTACAGAGGAGCAGTTCTTC	CSATTGSSATEEQFF
TRBJ1-4	TRBV4-2	many	NA	TGTGCCAGCAGCATAAGAAAACAGGCGGCAAAACTGTTTTTT	CASSIRKQAAKLFF
TRBJ1-5	TRBV28	few	NA	TGTGCCAGCACCCCCTCCGATAATCAGCCCCAGCATTTT	CASTPSDNQPQHF
TRBJ1-5	TRBV2	few	NA	TGTGCCAGCAGTATCACAGAATCCTATAGCAATCAGCCCCAGCATTTT	CASSITESYSNQPQHF
TRBJ1-2	TRBV10-3	once	TRBD1	TGTGCCAGTAACGCCGTGGGACAGGATTATGGCTACACCTTC	CASNAVGQDYGYTF
TRBJ2-7	TRBV11-2	NA	NA	TGTGCCAGCAGCCCGACCAGTTACCGGACGGGGGAGCAGTACTTC	CASSPTSYRTGEQYF
TRBJ1-2	TRBV2	NA	TRBD1	TGTGCCAGCAGTGAAAGGACAGGGAATACCTTC	CASSERTGNTF
TRBJ2-5	TRBV15	few	NA	TGTGCCACCAGCAAATCTATAACCGCCGAGACCCAGTACTTC	CATSKSITAETQYF
TRBJ2-5	TRBV11-3	many	NA	TGTGCCAGCAGCTTAGGGGCGCGGGAGACCCAGTACTTC	CASSLGARETQYF
TRBJ2-7	TRBV6-5	NA	TRBD2	TGTGCCAGCAGCCCCACCGGGAGGGGAGCCGAGCAGTACTTC	CASSPTGRGAEQYF
TRBJ1-1	TRBV19	once	NA	TGTGCCAGTAGTATAACGGCGACAGGGAACACTGAAGCTTTCTTT	CASSITATGNTEAFF
TRBJ2-5	TRBV7-6	once	NA	TGTGCCAGCAGCTTAAATGTGGTGCAAGAGACCCAGTACTTC	CASSLNVVQETQYF
TRBJ1-2	TRBV7-8	few	NA	TGTGCCAGCAGCTTACGGGGGGATGGCTACACCTTC	CASSLRGDGYTF
TRBJ1-5	TRBV30	NA	TRBD1	TGTGCCTGGAGTGTACTAGGGACAGCGAGCCAGCCCCAGCATTTT	CAWSVLGTASQPQHF
TRBJ2-1	TRBV7-9	NA	TRBD2	TGTGCCAGCAGTCTCCGGGGGGGGCCCCTTAATGAGCAGTTCTTC	CASSLRGGPLNEQFF
TRBJ2-2	TRBV5-1	many	TRBD2	TGCGCCAGCAGCCGAATGGGACCGGGAGGTTCCGGGGAGCTGTTTTTT	CASSRMGPGGSGELFF
TRBJ2-7	TRBV27	once	TRBD1	TGTGCCAGCAGTCTCAGGACAGGGGGAGGCTACGAGCAGTACTTC	CASSLRTGGGYEQYF
TRBJ1-1	TRBV27	NA	NA	TGTGCCAGCAGTTTATGGGGTGAGAACACTGAAGCTTTCTTT	CASSLWGENTEAFF
TRBJ1-1	TRBV6-1	NA	TRBD1	TGTGCCAGCACCCCAAACAGGGGGAGCACTGAAGCTTTCTTT	CASTPNRGSTEAFF
TRBJ1-6	TRBV9	once	NA	TGTGCCAGCAGCGTAGCCCCCGGGTATAATTCACCCCTCCACTTT	CASSVAPGYNSPLHF
TRBJ2-7	TRBV29-1	many	TRBD1	TGCAGCGTCATTGGACAGGGTTTGTACGAGCAGTACTTC	CSVIGQGLYEQYF
TRBJ1-2	TRBV5-4	NA	TRBD1	TGTGCCAGCAGTCCTGGACAGGGGTATGGCTACACCTTC	CASSPGQGYGYTF
TRBJ2-3	TRBV28	few	NA	TGTGCCAGCAGTTTAAGCACAGATACGCAGTATTTT	CASSLSTDTQYF
TRBJ1-1	TRBV18	NA	NA	TGTGCCAGCTCACCACCGTCAAGCAACACTGAAGCTTTCTTT	CASSPPSSNTEAFF
TRBJ2-1	TRBV28	NA	NA	TGTGCCAGCAGTGGCTGGGTCTCCTACAATGAGCAGTTCTTC	CASSGWVSYNEQFF
TRBJ2-5	TRBV27	once	TRBD2	TGTGCCAGCGGTAGCGGGAGATATGAGACCCAGTACTTC	CASGSGRYETQYF
TRBJ2-5	TRBV18	NA	NA	TGTGCCAGCTCTATGCAGGGTTTAAGAGAGACCCAGTACTTC	CASSMQGLRETQYF